A single T cell receptor (beta chain) is shown here with its context. What it binds is not known. Germline V gene sequence: CDR1 SGDLS, CDR2 YYNGEE. CDR3 length: 18 amino acids. V gave up 3 bases and J gave up 0 bases; unmatched junction bases: 8. The data were obtained in a study of regulatory T cells in long-lasting Graves disease. Study-wide results and caveats: Gene preferences differed: TRBV28, TRBJ1-2, TRBJ2-5 in persistent cases. Accuracy might have suffered from few samples.

Building of the TCR beta libraries involved iRepertoire HTBI primers and Arm-PCR of CDR3 regions. TCRdb redid the calling of the multiplex PCR reads with MiXCR, one entry per CDR3 protein. The sample holds fewer than 450,000 distinct CDR3 sequences, about 15% seen once. Time point defined: newly diagnosed GD, antithyroid drugs for less than 3 months. The TCR library used RNA extracted from PBMCs. The same data also contributed to another study, on T cells in Graves' hyperthyroidism and ophthalmopathy. That paper states: When the TCR CDR3 underwent first-round RT-PCR, the HTBI primer set was used.

The input for sequencing was peripheral blood mononuclear cells (PBMCs), taken at new diagnosis, from a patient treated with antithyroid drugs. This sequence originates from a woman aged 40 to 50 with Graves disease. The chain has TRBV9 and TRBJ2-3, with 12 bases that match TRBD2. The CDR3 sequence is CASSAKLAGGPSTDTQYF. The CDR3 DNA follows: TGTGCCAGCAGCGCCAAACTAGCGGGAGGCCCTAGCACAGATACGCAGTATTTT.